These T cell receptor beta chains were read from a single sample in a study of technical replicates of blood from a handful of donors. The assay was immunoSEQ multiplex PCR, and TCRdb's table has in-frame clones only and misses some. This sample has roughly 72,000 clones, with around 90% found just once. The sample taken for sequencing was T cells isolated from PBMCs. The receptor source for this set is a human donor in good health. Both conserved end residues are part of each CDR3. The D gene is left open where the match is weak. Part of the rows lack a size; the others show once, few, many or a class for expanded clones.

CDR3: CASSSSGRFTDTQYF; DNA: TGTGCCAGCAGTTCTAGCGGGAGGTTCACAGATACGCAGTATTTT; size: -; D: TRBD2; V: TRBV27; J: TRBJ2-3
CDR3: CASSSGTGVKDYGYTF; DNA: TGTGCCAGCAGCTCCGGGACAGGGGTCAAGGACTATGGCTACACCTTC; size: -; D: TRBD1; V: TRBV7-9; J: TRBJ1-2
CDR3: CASSPSEGWGNQPQHF; DNA: TGTGCCAGCTCACCAAGCGAGGGATGGGGCAATCAGCCCCAGCATTTT; size: -; D: -; V: TRBV18; J: TRBJ1-5
CDR3: CASTRDRVGGYTF; DNA: TGCGCCAGCACAAGGGACAGGGTAGGCGGCTACACCTTC; size: -; D: TRBD1; V: TRBV10-2; J: TRBJ1-2
CDR3: CASSFTQVYYGYTF; DNA: TGTGCCAGCAGTTTTACTCAGGTTTACTATGGCTACACCTTC; size: -; D: -; V: TRBV7-9; J: TRBJ1-2
CDR3: CASSKENRGRRPQHF; DNA: TGTGCCAGCAGCAAAGAGAACAGGGGGCGGCGGCCCCAGCATTTT; size: -; D: -; V: TRBV21-1; J: TRBJ1-5
CDR3: CATIGSGIYGYTF; DNA: TGTGCCACCATAGGATCGGGGATCTATGGCTACACCTTC; size: -; D: -; V: TRBV28; J: TRBJ1-2
CDR3: CASGLSPLVDTQYF; DNA: TGTGCTAGTGGTCTTTCCCCCCTTGTAGATACGCAGTATTTT; size: -; D: -; V: TRBV12-5; J: TRBJ2-3
CDR3: CSVEDYGSSGNTEAFF; DNA: TGCAGCGTTGAAGATTACGGTTCCTCGGGGAACACTGAAGCTTTCTTT; size: -; D: -; V: TRBV29-1; J: TRBJ1-1
CDR3: CASSLRGWDQPQHF; DNA: TGTGCCAGCAGCCTACGGGGTTGGGATCAGCCCCAGCATTTT; size: -; D: -; V: TRBV14; J: TRBJ1-5
CDR3: CASRTTGKTEAFF; DNA: TGTGCCAGCAGGACTACAGGGAAGACTGAAGCTTTCTTT; size: -; D: -; V: TRBV5-4; J: TRBJ1-1
CDR3: CASSTGILTGELFF; DNA: TGTGCCAGTAGCACCGGGATCCTCACCGGGGAGCTGTTTTTT; size: -; D: -; V: TRBV19; J: TRBJ2-2
CDR3: CASSGTVGGELFF; DNA: TGTGCCAGCAGCGGGACAGTGGGAGGGGAGCTGTTTTTT; size: -; D: TRBD1; V: TRBV7-2; J: TRBJ2-2
CDR3: CASSPVGSEAFF; DNA: TGTGCCAGCAGTCCCGTGGGGAGCGAAGCTTTCTTT; size: few; D: -; V: TRBV28; J: TRBJ1-1
CDR3: CASSLQGASYNEQFF; DNA: TGTGCCAGCAGCCTACAGGGGGCGTCCTACAATGAGCAGTTCTTC; size: -; D: TRBD1; V: TRBV11-2; J: TRBJ2-1
CDR3: CASSRILSSYNEQFF; DNA: TGTGCCAGCAGCCGAATCCTGAGCTCCTACAATGAGCAGTTCTTC; size: once; D: -; V: TRBV4-2; J: TRBJ2-1
CDR3: CSVTGGSSTEAFF; DNA: TGCAGCGTGACAGGGGGCTCCAGCACTGAAGCTTTCTTT; size: few; D: TRBD1; V: TRBV29-1; J: TRBJ1-1
CDR3: CASSEYRGYTF; DNA: TGTGCCAGCAGTGAATACCGGGGCTACACCTTC; size: -; D: -; V: TRBV6-1; J: TRBJ1-2
CDR3: CASSGQGAVNQPQHF; DNA: TGTGCCAGCAGCGGACAGGGGGCCGTCAATCAGCCCCAGCATTTT; size: -; D: TRBD1; V: TRBV2; J: TRBJ1-5
CDR3: CASSLRQGSGNTIYF; DNA: TGTGCCAGCAGCTTGAGACAGGGGTCTGGAAACACCATATATTTT; size: -; D: TRBD1; V: TRBV11-2; J: TRBJ1-3
CDR3: CARHRNTEAFF; DNA: TGTGCCCGCCATAGGAACACTGAAGCTTTCTTT; size: -; D: -; V: TRBV30; J: TRBJ1-1
CDR3: CASSSGAGTVGELFF; DNA: TGTGCCAGCAGTTCAGGAGCGGGAACAGTCGGGGAGCTGTTTTTT; size: -; D: TRBD2; V: TRBV27; J: TRBJ2-2
CDR3: CATSRDSFGDGYTF; DNA: TGTGCCACCAGCAGAGATTCTTTCGGGGATGGCTACACCTTC; size: -; D: -; V: TRBV15; J: TRBJ1-2
CDR3: CASLSGLAVGEQYF; DNA: TGTGCCAGCTTGAGCGGACTAGCGGTTGGGGAGCAGTACTTC; size: -; D: TRBD2; V: TRBV2; J: TRBJ2-7
CDR3: CASSLYGRLNTEAFF; DNA: TGTGCCAGCAGCTTATATGGCAGATTGAACACTGAAGCTTTCTTT; size: -; D: -; V: TRBV7-2; J: TRBJ1-1
CDR3: CSVEVFGTGGTDTQYF; DNA: TGCAGCGTTGAAGTTTTCGGGACAGGTGGGACAGATACGCAGTATTTT; size: -; D: TRBD1; V: TRBV29-1; J: TRBJ2-3
CDR3: CASTTGGGQPQHF; DNA: TGTGCCAGTACGACAGGGGGCGGTCAGCCCCAGCATTTT; size: few; D: TRBD1; V: TRBV19; J: TRBJ1-5
CDR3: CASSLEWGQTDTQYF; DNA: TGTGCCAGCAGCCTTGAGTGGGGGCAGACAGATACGCAGTATTTT; size: -; D: -; V: TRBV9; J: TRBJ2-3
CDR3: CASGLDYNQPQHF; DNA: TGTGCTAGTGGTTTGGACTACAATCAGCCCCAGCATTTT; size: -; D: -; V: TRBV12-5; J: TRBJ1-5